This TCR beta chain was recorded in a study of Ad26.COV2.S vaccination and SARS-CoV-2 variants. Study background: The COV1001 Ad26.COV2.S trial arm included the donor. Ad26.COV2.S was injected intramuscularly once or twice, 56 days apart.

The treatment: 19 received Ad26.COV2.S at low or high dose, single or two shots; about 5 received placebo; per-sample allocation not given. Sampling happened 63 days after the first vaccine or placebo injection. Repertoires were generated with immunoSEQ multiplex PCR, while TCRdb's copy carries only in-frame clones and drops some. This sample yields some 520,000 clones, of which around 90% are seen a single time; around 13% belongs to the top ten. The ends were cut back, 0 bases at V and 10 bases at J, with 3 bases in the middle. Looked up from germline, CDR1 is DFQATT and CDR2 is SNEGSKA (reference sequence). CDR3 size: 10 residues. Of note for this clone: Its target is not known.

Study-wide points: Spike-specific responses of CD8+ and CD4+ T cells were reported to display substantial breadth after vaccination. Possible underestimation of total T cell responses by the TCR breadth and depth analyses was noted.

The chain links TRBV20-1 to TRBJ1-4; D is unresolved. This TCR was sampled from a person between 18 and 59 years old who received the Ad26.COV2.S COVID-19 vaccine or a placebo. The sample consisted of peripheral blood, taken in a trial of Ad26.COV2.S vaccine versus placebo. The CDR3 DNA follows: TGCAGTGCTAGAGACGTAAAACTGTTTTTT. Encoded protein: CSARDVKLFF.